The 10 T cell receptor beta chains in this list originate from one sample, sequenced in a study of molecular identifiers for immune sequencing clone quantification. TCRdb reanalysed the PCR reads using MiXCR and keeps one entry per CDR3 protein. The sample includes around 480,000 distinct CDR3 sequences, about 26% seen only once; the top ten take around 0.79%. The sequencing sample was made of naive CD8+ T cells from blood, with Jurkat cell RNA spiked in. Subset of the sample: FACS-sorted CD8+CD4-CCR7+CD45RA+ naive T cells. These receptors originate from a human donor in good health. Some libraries in this study had Jurkat cell RNA spiked in.

This clonotype was observed at least ten times. Written as DNA, the CDR3 is TGTGCCAGCAGCGAAGGTAGGGGGCCCTACGAGCAGTACTTC. The encoded protein is CASSEGRGPYEQYF. The chain uses TRBV13 and TRBJ2-7, with 7 positions matching TRBD1. The trim removed 5 bases at V and 2 bases at J, leaving 6 bases unmatched. This CDR3 spans 14 amino acids. Looked up from germline, CDR1 is PRHDT and CDR2 is FYEKMQ (reference sequence).

V gene TRBV7-9 combines with J gene TRBJ2-1; maybe TRBD2 (6 bases). Trimming removed 3 bases from V and 4 bases from J, with 10 bases in between. Looked up from germline, CDR1 is SEHNR and CDR2 is FQNEAQ (reference sequence). The CDR3 covers 14 residues. The CDR3 is CASSFSGPYNEQFF. The CDR3 coding sequence is TGTGCCAGCAGCTTTAGCGGACCGTACAATGAGCAGTTCTTC.

The chain links TRBV12-3 or TRBV12-4 to TRBJ2-7, with TRBD1 matching 10 bases. The ends lost 5 bases at V and 4 bases at J; junction bases unmatched: 14. The CDR3 extends over 17 amino acids. The CDR3 coding sequence is TGTGCCAGCAGTCTCAGATTACCGGGACAGGGGAGGTACGAGCAGTACTTC. This sequence encodes CASSLRLPGQGRYEQYF.

The chain employs TRBV6-2 or TRBV6-3 and TRBJ2-7; 14 positions match TRBD2. This CDR3 is 16 amino acids long. Germline V lookup: CDR1 MNHEY, CDR2 SVGEGT. The J segment lost 0 bases and the V segment lost 6 bases, leaving 4 bases of the junction unmatched. Here the CDR3 reads CASRPGTSGSSYEQYF. The DNA for the CDR3 is TGTGCCAGCAGGCCCGGGACTAGCGGGAGCTCCTACGAGCAGTACTTC.

This clonotype has more than one count but fewer than ten. J is TRBJ2-7 and V is TRBV10-3, with D uncertain. V was shortened by 2 bases and J by 3 bases, with 5 bases between the two germline ends. Germline CDR1 reads ENHRY; CDR2 reads SYGVKD. This CDR3 spans 12 amino acids. The CDR3 here is CAISEADYEQYF. DNA for the CDR3: TGTGCCATCAGTGAGGCGGACTACGAGCAGTACTTC.

The chain carries TRBV6-6 and TRBJ2-5; unclear D gene. Germline CDR1 is MNHNY and CDR2 is SVGAGI (reference sequence). The germline V and J ends were trimmed by 5 bases and 1 base, with 11 bases remaining between them. The CDR3 has 14 residues. The DNA for the CDR3 is TGTGCCAGCAGTGGCAGGATGATCCAAGAGACCCAGTACTTC. Protein: CASSGRMIQETQYF.

Points on this clonotype: With a much larger clone just one base away, this may be a read error. No conserved phenylalanine or tryptophan ends this CDR3, so it is likely a read error. The chain couples TRBV7-6 to TRBJ1-1; the D is unclear. V shed 5 bases and J shed 11 bases, with 12 bases lying between them. CDR1 SGHVS and CDR2 FNYEAQ come from the germline V gene. The CDR3 is 11 residues long. The CDR3 DNA sequence: TGTGCCAGCAGCCGAGGGAGGTTGGCTTTCCTT. This translates into CASSRGRLAFL.

This clonotype was detected ten times or more. This chain joins TRBV5-4 and TRBJ1-1, with a possible D match to TRBD1 (6 bases). Trimming left V 4 bases short and J 5 bases short, with 12 bases between. Germline values: CDR1 SGHNT, CDR2 YYREEE (reference sequence). This CDR3 is built from 13 residues. The CDR3, as DNA: TGTGCCAGCAGCCACAGGGTTGGGACTGAAGCTTTCTTT. This encodes CASSHRVGTEAFF.

To note about this clonotype: The junction differs from germline at one of its ends, possibly a read error. The chain joins TRBV19 to TRBJ1-5, with TRBD1 as a possible D gene (5 bases). The CDR3 length is 12 residues. Per germline, CDR1 LNHDA and CDR2 SQIVND (reference sequence). DNA for the CDR3: TGTGCCAGTAGGGGGGGGTTTCTGCCCCGGCATTTT. Residues: CASRGGFLPRHF.

The rearrangement uses TRBV27 and TRBJ1-1; 8 nucleotides line up with TRBD1. The CDR3 loop spans 16 amino acids. The trim removed 5 bases at V and 7 bases at J, leaving 15 bases unmatched. Germline V CDR1 and CDR2: MNHEY, SMNVEV (reference sequence). This CDR3 is CASSLRTGYGYFEAFF. Here the CDR3 DNA reads TGTGCCAGCAGTCTAAGGACAGGGTATGGTTACTTTGAAGCTTTCTTT.